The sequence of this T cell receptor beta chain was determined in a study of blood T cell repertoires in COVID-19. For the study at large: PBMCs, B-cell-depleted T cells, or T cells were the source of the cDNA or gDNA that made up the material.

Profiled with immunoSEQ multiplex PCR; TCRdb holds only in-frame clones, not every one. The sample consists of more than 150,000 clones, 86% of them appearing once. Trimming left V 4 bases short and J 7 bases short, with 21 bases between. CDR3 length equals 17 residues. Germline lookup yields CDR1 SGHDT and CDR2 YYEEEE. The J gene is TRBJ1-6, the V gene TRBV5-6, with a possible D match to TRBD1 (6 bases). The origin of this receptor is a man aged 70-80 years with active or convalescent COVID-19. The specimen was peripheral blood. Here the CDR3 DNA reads TGTGCCAGCAGCGACAGGACGGTAATCGATTGGAATTCACCCCTCCACTTT. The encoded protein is CASSDRTVIDWNSPLHF.